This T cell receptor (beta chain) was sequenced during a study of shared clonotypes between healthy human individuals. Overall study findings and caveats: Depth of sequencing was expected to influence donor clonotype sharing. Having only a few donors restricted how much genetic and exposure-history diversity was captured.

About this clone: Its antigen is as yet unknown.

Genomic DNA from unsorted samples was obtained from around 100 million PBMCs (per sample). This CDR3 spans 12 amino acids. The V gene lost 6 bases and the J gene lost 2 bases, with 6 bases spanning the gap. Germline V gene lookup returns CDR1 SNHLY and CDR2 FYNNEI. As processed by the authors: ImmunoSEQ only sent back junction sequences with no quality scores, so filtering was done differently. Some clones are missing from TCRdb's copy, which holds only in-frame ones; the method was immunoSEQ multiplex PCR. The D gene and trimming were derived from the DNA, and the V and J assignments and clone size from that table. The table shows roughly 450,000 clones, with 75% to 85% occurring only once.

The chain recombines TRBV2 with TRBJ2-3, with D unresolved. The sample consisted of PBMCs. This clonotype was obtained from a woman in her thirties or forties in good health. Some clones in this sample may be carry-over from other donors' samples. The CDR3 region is CASRRATDTQYF. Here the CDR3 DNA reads TGTGCCAGCAGAAGGGCCACAGATACGCAGTATTTT. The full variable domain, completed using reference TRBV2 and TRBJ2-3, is EPEVTQTPSHQVTQMGQEVILRCVPISNHLYFYWYRQILGQKVEFLVSFYNNEISEKSEIFDDQFSVERPDGSNFTLKIRSTKLEDSAMYFCASRRATDTQYFGPGTRLTVL.